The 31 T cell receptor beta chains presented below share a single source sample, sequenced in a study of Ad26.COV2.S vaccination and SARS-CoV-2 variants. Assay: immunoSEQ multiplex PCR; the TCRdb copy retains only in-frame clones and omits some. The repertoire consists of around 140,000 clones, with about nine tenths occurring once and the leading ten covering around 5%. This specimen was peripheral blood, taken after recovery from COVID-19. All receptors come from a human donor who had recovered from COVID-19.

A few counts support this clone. CDR3 region: CAWSVSTGGDYGYTF. The DNA for the CDR3 is TGTGCCTGGAGTGTATCCACAGGGGGTGACTATGGCTACACCTTC. V gene TRBV30 combines with J gene TRBJ1-2, with 8 bases identical to TRBD1. There are 15 residues in the CDR3. Germline CDR1 reads GTSNPN; CDR2 reads SVGIG (reference sequence). The V and J ends lost 0 bases and 3 bases, in that order; junction bases with no gene match: 6.

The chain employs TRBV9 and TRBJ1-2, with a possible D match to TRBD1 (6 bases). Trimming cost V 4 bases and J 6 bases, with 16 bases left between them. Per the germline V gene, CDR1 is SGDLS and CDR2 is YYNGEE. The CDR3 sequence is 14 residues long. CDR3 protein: CASSLTGSWDGYTF. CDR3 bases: TGTGCCAGCAGCCTGACAGGATCTTGGGATGGCTACACCTTC.

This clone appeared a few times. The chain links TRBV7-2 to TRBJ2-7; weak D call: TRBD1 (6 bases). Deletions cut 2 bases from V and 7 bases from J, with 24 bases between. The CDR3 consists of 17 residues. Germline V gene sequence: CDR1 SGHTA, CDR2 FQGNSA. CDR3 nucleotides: TGTGCCAGCAGCTTAACAGGCATGGGGGCAGGGTTCAGGGAGCAGTACTTC. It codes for CASSLTGMGAGFREQYF.

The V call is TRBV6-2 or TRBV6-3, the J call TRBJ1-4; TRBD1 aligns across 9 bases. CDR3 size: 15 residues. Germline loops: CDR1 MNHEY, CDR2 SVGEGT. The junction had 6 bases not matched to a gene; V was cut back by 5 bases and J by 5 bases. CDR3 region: CASSRRQGVNEKLFF. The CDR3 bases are TGTGCCAGCAGTCGACGACAGGGGGTGAATGAAAAACTGTTTTTT.

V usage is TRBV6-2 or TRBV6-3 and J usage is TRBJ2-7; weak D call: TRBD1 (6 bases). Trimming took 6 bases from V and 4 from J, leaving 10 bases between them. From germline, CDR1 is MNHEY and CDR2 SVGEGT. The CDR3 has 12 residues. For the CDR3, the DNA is TGTGCCAGCAGCTGGACAGCTTACGAGCAGTACTTC. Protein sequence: CASSWTAYEQYF.

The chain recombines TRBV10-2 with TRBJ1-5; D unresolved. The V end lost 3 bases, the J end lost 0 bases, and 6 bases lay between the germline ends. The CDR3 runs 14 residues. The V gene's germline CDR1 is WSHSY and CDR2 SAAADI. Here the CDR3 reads CASSESDSNQPQHF. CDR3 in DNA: TGCGCCAGCAGTGAATCGGATAGCAATCAGCCCCAGCATTTT.

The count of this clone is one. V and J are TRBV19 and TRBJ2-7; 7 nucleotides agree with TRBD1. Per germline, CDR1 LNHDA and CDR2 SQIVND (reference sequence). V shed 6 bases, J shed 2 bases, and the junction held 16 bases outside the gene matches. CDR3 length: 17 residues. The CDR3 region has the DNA TGTGCCAGTAGAGGGGCTCCCGGGACAGCAACGACCTACGAGCAGTACTTC. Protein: CASRGAPGTATTYEQYF.

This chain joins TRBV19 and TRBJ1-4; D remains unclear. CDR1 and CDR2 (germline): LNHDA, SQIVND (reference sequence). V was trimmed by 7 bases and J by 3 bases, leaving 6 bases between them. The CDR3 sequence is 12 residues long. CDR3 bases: TGTGCCAGTAAAAATTCTAATGAAAAACTGTTTTTT. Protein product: CASKNSNEKLFF.

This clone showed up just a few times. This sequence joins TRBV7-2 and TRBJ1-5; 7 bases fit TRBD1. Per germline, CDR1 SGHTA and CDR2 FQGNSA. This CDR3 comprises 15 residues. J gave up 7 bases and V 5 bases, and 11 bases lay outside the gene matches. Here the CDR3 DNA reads TGTGCCAGCAGCATTGGGGACAGAAGCTACCAGCCCCAGCATTTT. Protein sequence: CASSIGDRSYQPQHF. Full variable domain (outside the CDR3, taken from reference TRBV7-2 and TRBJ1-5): GAGVSQSPSNKVTEKGKDVELRCDPISGHTALYWYRQSLGQGLEFLIYFQGNSAPDKSGLPSDRFSAERTGGSVSTLTIQRTQQEDSAVYLCASSIGDRSYQPQHFGDGTRLSIL.

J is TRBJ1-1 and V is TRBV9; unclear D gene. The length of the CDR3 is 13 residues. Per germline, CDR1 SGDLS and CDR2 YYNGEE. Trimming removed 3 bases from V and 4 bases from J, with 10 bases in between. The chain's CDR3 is CASSGLSATEAFF. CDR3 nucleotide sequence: TGTGCCAGCAGCGGATTGTCAGCCACTGAAGCTTTCTTT.

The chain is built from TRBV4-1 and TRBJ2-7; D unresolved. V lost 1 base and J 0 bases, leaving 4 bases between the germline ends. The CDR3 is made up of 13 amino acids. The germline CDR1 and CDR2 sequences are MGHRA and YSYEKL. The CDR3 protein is CASSQGDSYEQYF. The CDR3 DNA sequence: TGCGCCAGCAGCCAAGGCGACTCCTACGAGCAGTACTTC.

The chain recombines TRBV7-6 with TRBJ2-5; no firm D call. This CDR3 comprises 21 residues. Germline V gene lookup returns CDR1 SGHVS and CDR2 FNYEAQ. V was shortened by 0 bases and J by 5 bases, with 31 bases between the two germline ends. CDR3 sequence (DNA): TGTGCCAGCAGCTTAGCGCCTATTCAGTCCCGGGCAAACAGTAAGCACGAGACCCAGTACTTC. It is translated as CASSLAPIQSRANSKHETQYF.

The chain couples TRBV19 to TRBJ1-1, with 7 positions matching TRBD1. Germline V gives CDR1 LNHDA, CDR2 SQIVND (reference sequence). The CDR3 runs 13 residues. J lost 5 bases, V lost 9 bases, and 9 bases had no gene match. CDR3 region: CASKGQVRTEAFF. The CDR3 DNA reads TGTGCCAGCAAAGGACAGGTTCGGACTGAAGCTTTCTTT.

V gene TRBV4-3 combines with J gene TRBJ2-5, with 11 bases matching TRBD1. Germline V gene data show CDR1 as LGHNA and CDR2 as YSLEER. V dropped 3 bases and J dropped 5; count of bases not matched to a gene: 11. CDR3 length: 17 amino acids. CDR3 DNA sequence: TGCGCCAGCAGCCATTTTGCGCCGGGACAGGGGGGGGAGACCCAGTACTTC. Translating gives CASSHFAPGQGGETQYF.

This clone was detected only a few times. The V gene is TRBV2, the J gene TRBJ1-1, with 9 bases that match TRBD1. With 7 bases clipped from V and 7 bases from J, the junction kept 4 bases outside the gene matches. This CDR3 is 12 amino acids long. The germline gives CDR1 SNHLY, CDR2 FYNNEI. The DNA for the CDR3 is TGTGCCAGCAACGGACAGGGGTTTGAAGCTTTCTTT. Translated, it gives CASNGQGFEAFF.

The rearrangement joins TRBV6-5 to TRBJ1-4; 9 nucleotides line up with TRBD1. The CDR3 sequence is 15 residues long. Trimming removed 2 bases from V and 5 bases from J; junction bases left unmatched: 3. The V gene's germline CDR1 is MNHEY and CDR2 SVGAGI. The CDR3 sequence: CASSYIGTGNEKLFF. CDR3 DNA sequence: TGTGCCAGCAGTTACATCGGGACAGGGAATGAAAAACTGTTTTTT.

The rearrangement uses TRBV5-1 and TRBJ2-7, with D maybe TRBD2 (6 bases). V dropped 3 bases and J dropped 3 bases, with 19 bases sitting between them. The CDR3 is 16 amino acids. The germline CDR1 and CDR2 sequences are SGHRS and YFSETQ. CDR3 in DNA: TGCGCCAGCAGCTCGCGGGGAAGAGGGGCAGGCTACGAGCAGTACTTC. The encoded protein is CASSSRGRGAGYEQYF. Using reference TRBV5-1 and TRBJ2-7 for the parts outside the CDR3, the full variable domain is KAGVTQTPRYLIKTRGQQVTLSCSPISGHRSVSWYQQTPGQGLQFLFEYFSETQRNKGNFPGRFSGRQFSNSRSEMNVSTLELGDSALYLCASSSRGRGAGYEQYFGPGTRLTVT.

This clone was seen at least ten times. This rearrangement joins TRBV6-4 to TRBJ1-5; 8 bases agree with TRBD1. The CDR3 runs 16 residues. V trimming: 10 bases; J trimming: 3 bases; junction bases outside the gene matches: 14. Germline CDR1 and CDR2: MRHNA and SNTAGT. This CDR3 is CATSDWDRRDNQPQHF. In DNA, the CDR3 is TGTGCCACCAGCGATTGGGACAGGCGAGACAATCAGCCCCAGCATTTT.

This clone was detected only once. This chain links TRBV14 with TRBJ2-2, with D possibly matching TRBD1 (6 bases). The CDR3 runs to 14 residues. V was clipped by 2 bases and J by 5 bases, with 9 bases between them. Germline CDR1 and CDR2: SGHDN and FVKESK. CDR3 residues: CASSQRQVTGELFF. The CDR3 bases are TGTGCCAGCAGCCAAAGACAGGTGACCGGGGAGCTGTTTTTT.

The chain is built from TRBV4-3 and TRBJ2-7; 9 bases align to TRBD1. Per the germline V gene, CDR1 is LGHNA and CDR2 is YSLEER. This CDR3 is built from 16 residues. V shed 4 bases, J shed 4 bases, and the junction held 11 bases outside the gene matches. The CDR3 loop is CASSPNLGQGLYEQYF. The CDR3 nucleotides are TGCGCCAGCAGCCCTAATCTCGGACAGGGGTTGTACGAGCAGTACTTC.

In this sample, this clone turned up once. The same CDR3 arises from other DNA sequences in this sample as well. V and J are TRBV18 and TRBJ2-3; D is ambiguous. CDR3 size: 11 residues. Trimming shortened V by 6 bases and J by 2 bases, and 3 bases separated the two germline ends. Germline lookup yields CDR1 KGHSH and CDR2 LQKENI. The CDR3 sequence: CASSPTDTQYF. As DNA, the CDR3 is TGTGCCAGCTCCCCCACAGATACGCAGTATTTT.

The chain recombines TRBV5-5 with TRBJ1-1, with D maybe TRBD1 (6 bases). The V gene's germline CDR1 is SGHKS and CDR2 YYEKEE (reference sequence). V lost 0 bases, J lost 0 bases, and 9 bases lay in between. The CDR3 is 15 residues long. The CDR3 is CASSLGRDMNTEAFF. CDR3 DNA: TGTGCCAGCAGCTTGGGGAGGGACATGAACACTGAAGCTTTCTTT.

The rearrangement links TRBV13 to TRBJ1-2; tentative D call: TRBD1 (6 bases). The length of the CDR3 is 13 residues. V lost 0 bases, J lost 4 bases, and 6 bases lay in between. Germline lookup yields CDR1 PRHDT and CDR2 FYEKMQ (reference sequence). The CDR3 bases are TGTGCCAGCAGCTTAGGCAGGGGCTATGGCTACACCTTC. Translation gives CASSLGRGYGYTF.

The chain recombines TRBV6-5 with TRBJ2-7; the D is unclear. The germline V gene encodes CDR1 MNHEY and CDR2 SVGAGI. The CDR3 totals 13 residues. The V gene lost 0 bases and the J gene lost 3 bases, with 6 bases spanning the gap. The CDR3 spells CASSYSSIYEQYF. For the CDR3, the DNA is TGTGCCAGCAGTTACTCGTCTATCTACGAGCAGTACTTC.

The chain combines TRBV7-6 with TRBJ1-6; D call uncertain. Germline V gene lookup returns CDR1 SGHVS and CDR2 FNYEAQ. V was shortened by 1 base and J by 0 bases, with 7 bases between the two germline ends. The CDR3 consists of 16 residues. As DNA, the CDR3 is TGTGCCAGCAGCTTAGTCCCCGGCTCCTATAATTCACCCCTCCACTTT. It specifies CASSLVPGSYNSPLHF.

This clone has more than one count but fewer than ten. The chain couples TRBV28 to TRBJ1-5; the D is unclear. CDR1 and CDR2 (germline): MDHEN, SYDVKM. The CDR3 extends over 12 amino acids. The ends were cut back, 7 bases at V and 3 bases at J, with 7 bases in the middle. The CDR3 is CASIQPNQPQHF. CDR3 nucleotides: TGTGCCAGCATCCAACCCAATCAGCCCCAGCATTTT. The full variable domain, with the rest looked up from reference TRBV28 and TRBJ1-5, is DVKVTQSSRYLVKRTGEKVFLECVQDMDHENMFWYRQDPGLGLRLIYFSYDVKMKEKGDIPEGYSVSREKKERFSLILESASTNQTSMYLCASIQPNQPQHFGDGTRLSIL.

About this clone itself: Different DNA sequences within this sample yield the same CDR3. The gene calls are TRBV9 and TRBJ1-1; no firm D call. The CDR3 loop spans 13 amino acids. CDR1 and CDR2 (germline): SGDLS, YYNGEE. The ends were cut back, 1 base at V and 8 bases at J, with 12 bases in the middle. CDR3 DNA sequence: TGTGCCAGCAGCGTAACCCTACGGACCGAAGCTTTCTTT. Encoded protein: CASSVTLRTEAFF.

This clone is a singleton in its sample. This CDR3 is CATSRDRGLSEQFF. The DNA of the CDR3 is TGTGCCACCAGCAGAGATCGGGGGTTAAGTGAGCAGTTCTTC. V and J are TRBV15 and TRBJ2-1, with D possibly TRBD2 on 6 matching bases. CDR1 LNHNV and CDR2 YYDKDF come from the germline V gene (reference sequence). With 0 bases removed from V and 9 bases from J, the gap between germline ends came to 12 bases. The CDR3 spans 14 residues.

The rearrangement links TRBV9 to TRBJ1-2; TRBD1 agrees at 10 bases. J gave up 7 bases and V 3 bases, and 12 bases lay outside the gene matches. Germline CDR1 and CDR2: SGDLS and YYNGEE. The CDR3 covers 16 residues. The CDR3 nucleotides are TGTGCCAGCAGCGACGGATGGACAGGGGGGGGATTTGGCTACACCTTC. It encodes CASSDGWTGGGFGYTF.

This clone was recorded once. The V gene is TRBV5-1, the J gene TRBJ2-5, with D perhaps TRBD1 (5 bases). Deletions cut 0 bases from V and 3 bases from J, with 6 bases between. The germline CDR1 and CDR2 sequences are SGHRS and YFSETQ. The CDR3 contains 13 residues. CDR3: CASSLATEETQYF. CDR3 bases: TGCGCCAGCAGCTTGGCGACAGAAGAGACCCAGTACTTC. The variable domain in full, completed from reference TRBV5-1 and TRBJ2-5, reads KAGVTQTPRYLIKTRGQQVTLSCSPISGHRSVSWYQQTPGQGLQFLFEYFSETQRNKGNFPGRFSGRQFSNSRSEMNVSTLELGDSALYLCASSLATEETQYFGPGTRLLVL.

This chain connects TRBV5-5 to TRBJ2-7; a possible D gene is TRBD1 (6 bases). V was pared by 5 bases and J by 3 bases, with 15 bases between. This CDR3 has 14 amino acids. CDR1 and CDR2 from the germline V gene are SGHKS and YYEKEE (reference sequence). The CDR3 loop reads CASSTAGTIYEQYF. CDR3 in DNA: TGTGCCAGCAGTACGGCCGGGACAATCTACGAGCAGTACTTC.